The clone carrying this T cell receptor (beta chain) was found many times. Researchers made TCR beta libraries by using iRepertoire HTBI primers and running Arm-PCR on CDR3 regions. TCRdb processed the multiplex PCR reads anew with MiXCR; each CDR3 protein has one entry. The repertoire includes 450,000 to 700,000 distinct CDR3 sequences, around an eighth of them detected once, and about 10% sits in the top ten. There are 15 residues in the CDR3. The junction had 5 bases not matched to a gene; V was cut back by 4 bases and J by 2 bases. From germline, CDR1 is MNHEY and CDR2 SVGAGI. This entry is derived from a study of regulatory T cells in long-lasting Graves disease. As to time point: newly diagnosed GD, antithyroid drugs for less than 3 months. PBMC-extracted RNA yielded the TCR library. The same sample was also used in a study of T cells in Graves' hyperthyroidism and ophthalmopathy. From that report: Hyperthyroidism in the patients, aged 18 to 65, was newly diagnosed and under 2 months in duration.

The gene calls are TRBV6-5 and TRBJ2-7; TRBD1 matches at 10 bases. The material sequenced was peripheral blood mononuclear cells (PBMCs), taken at new diagnosis, from a patient treated with antithyroid drugs. This clonotype was sampled from a young man with Graves disease. CDR3 nucleotide sequence: TGTGCCAGCAGTTCCGGGACAGGGGTCCCCTACGAGCAGTACTTC. Its translation: CASSSGTGVPYEQYF.